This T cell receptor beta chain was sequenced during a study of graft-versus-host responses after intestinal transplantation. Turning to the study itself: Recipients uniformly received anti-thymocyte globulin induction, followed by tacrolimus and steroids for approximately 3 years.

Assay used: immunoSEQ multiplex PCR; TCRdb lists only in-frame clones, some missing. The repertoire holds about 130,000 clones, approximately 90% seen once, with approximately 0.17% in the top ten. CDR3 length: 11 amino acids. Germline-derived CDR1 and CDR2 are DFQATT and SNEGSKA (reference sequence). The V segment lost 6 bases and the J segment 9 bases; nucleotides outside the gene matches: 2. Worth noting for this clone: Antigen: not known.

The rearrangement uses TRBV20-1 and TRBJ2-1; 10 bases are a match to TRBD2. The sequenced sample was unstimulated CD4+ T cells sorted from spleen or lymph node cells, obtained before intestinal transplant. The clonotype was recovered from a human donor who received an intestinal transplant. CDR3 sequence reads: CSARTSGEQFF. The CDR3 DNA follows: TGCAGTGCGCGGACTAGCGGTGAGCAGTTCTTC.